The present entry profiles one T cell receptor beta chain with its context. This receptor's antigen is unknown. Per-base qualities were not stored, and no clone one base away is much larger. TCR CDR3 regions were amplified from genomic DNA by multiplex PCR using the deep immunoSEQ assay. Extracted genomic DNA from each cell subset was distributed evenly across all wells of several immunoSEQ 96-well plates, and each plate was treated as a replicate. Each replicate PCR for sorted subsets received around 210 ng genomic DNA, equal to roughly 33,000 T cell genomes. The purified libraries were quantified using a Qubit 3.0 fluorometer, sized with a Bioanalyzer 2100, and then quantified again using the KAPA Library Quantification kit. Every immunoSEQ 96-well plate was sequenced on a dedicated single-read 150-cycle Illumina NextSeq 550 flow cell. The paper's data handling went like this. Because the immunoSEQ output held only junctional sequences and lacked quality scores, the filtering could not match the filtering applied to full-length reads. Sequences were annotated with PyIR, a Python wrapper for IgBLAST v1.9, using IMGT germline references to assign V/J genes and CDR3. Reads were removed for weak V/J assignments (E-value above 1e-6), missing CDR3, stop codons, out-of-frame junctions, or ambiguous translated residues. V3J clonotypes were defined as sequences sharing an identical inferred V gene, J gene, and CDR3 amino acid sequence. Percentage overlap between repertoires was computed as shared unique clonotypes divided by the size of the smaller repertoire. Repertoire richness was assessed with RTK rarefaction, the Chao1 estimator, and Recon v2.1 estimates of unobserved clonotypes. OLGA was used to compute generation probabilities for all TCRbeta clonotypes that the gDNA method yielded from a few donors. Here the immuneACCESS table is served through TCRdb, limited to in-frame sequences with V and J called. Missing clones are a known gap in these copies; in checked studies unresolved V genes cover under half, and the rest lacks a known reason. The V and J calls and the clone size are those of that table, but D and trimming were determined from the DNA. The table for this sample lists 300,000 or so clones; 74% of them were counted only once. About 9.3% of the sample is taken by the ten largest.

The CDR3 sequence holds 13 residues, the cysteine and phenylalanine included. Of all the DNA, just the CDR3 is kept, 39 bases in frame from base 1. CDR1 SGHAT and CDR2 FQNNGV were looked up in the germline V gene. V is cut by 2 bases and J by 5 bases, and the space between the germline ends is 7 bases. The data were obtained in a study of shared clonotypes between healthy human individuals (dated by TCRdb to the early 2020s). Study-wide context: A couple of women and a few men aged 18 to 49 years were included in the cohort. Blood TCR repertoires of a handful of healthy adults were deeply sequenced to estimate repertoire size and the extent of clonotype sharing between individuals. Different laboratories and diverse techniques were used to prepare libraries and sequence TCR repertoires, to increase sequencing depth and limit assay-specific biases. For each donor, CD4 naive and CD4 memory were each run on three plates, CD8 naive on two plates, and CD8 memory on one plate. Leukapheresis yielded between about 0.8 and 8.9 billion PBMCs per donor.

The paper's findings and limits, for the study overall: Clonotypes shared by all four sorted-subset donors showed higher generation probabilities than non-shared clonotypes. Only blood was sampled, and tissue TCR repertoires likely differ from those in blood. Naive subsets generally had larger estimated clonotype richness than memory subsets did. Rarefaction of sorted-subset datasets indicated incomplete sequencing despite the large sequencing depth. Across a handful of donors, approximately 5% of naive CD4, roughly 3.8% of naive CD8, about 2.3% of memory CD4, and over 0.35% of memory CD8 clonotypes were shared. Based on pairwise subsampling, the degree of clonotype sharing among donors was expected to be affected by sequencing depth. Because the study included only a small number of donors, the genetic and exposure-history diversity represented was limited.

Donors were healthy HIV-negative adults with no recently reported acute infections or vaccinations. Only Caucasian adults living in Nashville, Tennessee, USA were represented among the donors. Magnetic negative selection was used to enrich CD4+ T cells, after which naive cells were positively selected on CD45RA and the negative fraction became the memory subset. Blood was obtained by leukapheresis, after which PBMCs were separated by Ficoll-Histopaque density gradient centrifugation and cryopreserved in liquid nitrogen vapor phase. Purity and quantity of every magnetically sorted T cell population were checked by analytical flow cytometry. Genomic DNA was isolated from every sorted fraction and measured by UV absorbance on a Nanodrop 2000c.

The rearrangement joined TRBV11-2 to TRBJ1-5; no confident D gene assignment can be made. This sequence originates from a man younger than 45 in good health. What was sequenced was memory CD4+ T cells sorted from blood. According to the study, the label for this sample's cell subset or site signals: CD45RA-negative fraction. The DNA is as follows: TGTGCCAGCAGCTTAAGGCAGGATCAGCCCCAGCATTTT. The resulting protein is CASSLRQDQPQHF.